This T cell receptor (beta chain) was recovered during a study of siplizumab effects on memory and regulatory T cells. Comments on this clone: The antigen is undetermined.

Study-level results: Unstimulated subsets captured only a minor fraction of alloreactive clones. Mappable alloreactive CD4+ clones were on average 68.8% Treg-derived with siplizumab, 26.9% in controls. Fewer alloreactive sequences mapped to unstimulated CD4+ memory cells under siplizumab.

CDR1 SGHRS and CDR2 YFSETQ come from the germline V gene. The CDR3 spans 16 residues. Trimming pared 4 bases from V and 0 bases from J, leaving 11 bases between. Data came from immunoSEQ multiplex PCR; TCRdb stores just in-frame clones and leaves some out. This table has approximately 58,000 clones, more than 80% appearing once. This sequence joins TRBV5-1 and TRBJ2-6; D gene uncertain. Material for sequencing was CD8+ T cells sorted from blood. The clonotype comes from a human donor in good health. The DNA of the CDR3 is TGCGCCAGCAGCGGAGAAGTTCACTCTGGGGCCAACGTCCTGACTTTC. Its protein product is CASSGEVHSGANVLTF.